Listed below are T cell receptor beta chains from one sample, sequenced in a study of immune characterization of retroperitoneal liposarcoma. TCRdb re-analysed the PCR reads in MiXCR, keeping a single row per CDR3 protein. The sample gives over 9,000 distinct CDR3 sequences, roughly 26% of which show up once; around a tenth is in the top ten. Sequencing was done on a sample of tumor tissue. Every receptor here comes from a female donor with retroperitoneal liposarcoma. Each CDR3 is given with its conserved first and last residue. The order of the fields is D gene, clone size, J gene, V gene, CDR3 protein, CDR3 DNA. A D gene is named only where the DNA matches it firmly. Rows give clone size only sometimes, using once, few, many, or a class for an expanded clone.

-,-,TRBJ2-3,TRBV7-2,CVSSLRQTDTRYF,TGTGTCAGCAGCCTCAGACAAACAGATACGCGGTATTTT
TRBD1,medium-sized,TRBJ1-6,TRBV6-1,CASGQGSSNSPLHF,TGTGCCAGCGGACAGGGGAGTAGTAATTCACCCCTCCACTTT
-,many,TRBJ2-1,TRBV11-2,CASSLGGTFNNEQFF,TGTGCCAGCAGCTTAGGCGGGACTTTTAACAATGAGCAGTTCTTC
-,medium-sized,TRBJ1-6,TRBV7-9,CASSLGQPNSPLHF,TGTGCCAGCAGCTTAGGACAGCCTAACTCACCCCTCCACTTT
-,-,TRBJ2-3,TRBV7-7,CASSPIADTQYF,TGTGCTAGCAGCCCCATTGCAGATACGCAGTATTTT
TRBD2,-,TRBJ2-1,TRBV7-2,CASSPRPSLAGNQETQFF,TGTGCCAGCAGCCCACGCCCCTCGCTAGCGGGGAATCAAGAGACCCAGTTCTTC
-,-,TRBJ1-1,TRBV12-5,CASGLVRARLGDTEAFF,TGTGCTAGTGGTTTGGTAAGGGCCAGGCTCGGGGACACTGAAGCTTTCTTT
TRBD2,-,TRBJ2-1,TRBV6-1,CASIKTSGGGNYEEYF,TGTGCCAGCATAAAGACTAGCGGGGGGGGCAATTACGAGGAGTACTTC
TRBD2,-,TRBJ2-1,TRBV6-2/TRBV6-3,CASSPPGLATYEQIF,TGTGCCAGCAGCCCCCCGGGACTAGCCACCTACGAGCAGATCTTC
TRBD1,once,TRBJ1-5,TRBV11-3,CASTKLDRGFPQHF,TGTGCCAGCACCAAATTGGACAGGGGATTCCCCCAGCATTTT
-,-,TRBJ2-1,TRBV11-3,CASSLGHRKANNEQFF,TGTGCCAGCAGCTTAGGACACCGGAAGGCCAACAATGAGCAGTTCTTC
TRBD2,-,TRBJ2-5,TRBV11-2,CASSTLAGGPGETQYF,TGTGCCAGCAGCACCCTAGCGGGAGGGCCGGGAGAGACCCAGTACTTC
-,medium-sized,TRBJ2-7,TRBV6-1,CASRDSSREQYF,TGTGCCAGCAGAGACAGTTCCCGTGAGCAGTACTTC
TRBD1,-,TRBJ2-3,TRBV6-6,CASSYSGTGTDTQYF,TGTGCCAGCAGTTACTCGGGGACAGGGACAGATACGCAGTATTTT
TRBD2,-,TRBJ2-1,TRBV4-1,CASSQDPRLAVYNEQFF,TGCGCCAGCAGCCAAGACCCCCGACTAGCGGTCTACAATGAGCAGTTCTTC
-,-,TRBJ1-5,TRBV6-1,CASSSVKGNQPQHF,TGTGCCAGCAGTTCCGTGAAGGGCAATCAGCCCCAGCATTTT
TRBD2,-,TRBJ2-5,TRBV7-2,CASSFRTSGVGETQYF,TGTGCCAGCAGCTTCCGGACTAGCGGGGTGGGGGAGACCCAGTACTTC
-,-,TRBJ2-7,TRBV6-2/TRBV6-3,CASRPAGATSYEQYF,TGTGCCAGCAGACCCGCGGGGGCTACCTCCTACGAGCAGTACTTC
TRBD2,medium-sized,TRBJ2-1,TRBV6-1,CASSSLAGGPADNEQFF,TGTGCCAGCAGTTCGCTAGCGGGGGGGCCAGCCGACAATGAGCAGTTCTTC
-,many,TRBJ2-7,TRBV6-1,CASSSPGGSYNEQYF,TGTGCCAGCAGCTCCCCGGGGGGCAGCTACAATGAGCAGTACTTC
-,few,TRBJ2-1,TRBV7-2,CASHGGFYEQFF,TGTGCCAGCCATGGAGGATTCTATGAGCAGTTCTTC
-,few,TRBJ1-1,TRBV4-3,CASSQGSVGADTEAFF,TGCGCCAGCAGCCAAGGGTCGGTGGGGGCGGACACTGAAGCTTTCTTT
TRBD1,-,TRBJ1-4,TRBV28,CASRRDRGGRLFF,TGTGCCAGCAGGCGGGACAGGGGGGGACGACTGTTTTTT
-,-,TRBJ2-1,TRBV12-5,CASGVSVSNEQFF,TGTGCTAGTGGTGTGTCGGTTTCCAACGAGCAGTTCTTC
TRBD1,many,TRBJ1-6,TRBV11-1,CASSYPSVREGAWNNSPLHF,TGTGCCAGCAGCTACCCCTCGGTTCGAGAGGGGGCATGGAATAATTCACCCCTCCACTTT
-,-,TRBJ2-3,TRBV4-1,CASSQGRDLSTDTQYF,TGTGCCAGCAGCCAAGGCCGGGATCTAAGCACAGATACGCAGTATTTT
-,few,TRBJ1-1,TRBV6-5,CASSLGAVAFF,TGTGCCAGCAGTTTGGGGGCGGTAGCTTTCTTT